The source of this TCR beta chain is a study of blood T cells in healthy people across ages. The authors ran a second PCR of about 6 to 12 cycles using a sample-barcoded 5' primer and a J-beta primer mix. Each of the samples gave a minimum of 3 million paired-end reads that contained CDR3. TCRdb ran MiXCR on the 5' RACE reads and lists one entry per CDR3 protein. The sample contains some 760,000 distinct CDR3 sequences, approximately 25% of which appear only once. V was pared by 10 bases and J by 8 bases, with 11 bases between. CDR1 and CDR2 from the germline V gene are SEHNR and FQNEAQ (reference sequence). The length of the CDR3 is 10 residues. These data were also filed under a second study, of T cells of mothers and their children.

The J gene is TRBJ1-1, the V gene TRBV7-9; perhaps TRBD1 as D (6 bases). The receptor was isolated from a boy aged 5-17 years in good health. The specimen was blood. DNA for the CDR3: TGTGCCACCGGTGACAGGGAAGCTTTCTTT. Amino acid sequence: CATGDREAFF.